This TCR beta chain was identified in a study of OX40 agonist ivuxolimab in advanced cancers. General study points: Some nonresponders also had low normalized T-cell clonal expansion.

Points on this clone: The antigen is unknown.

Here immunoSEQ multiplex PCR was the method, and the copy in TCRdb shows in-frame clones only, minus some. The sample lists about 60,000 clones; 91% were seen once. In germline, CDR1 is ENHRY, CDR2 SYGVKD. Trimming stripped 6 bases from V and 2 bases from J, with 28 bases between. This CDR3 is built from 20 residues. The receptor was isolated from an adult with an advanced solid tumor such as melanoma, head and neck, liver or kidney cancer. The material was CD4+ or CD8+ T cells sorted from blood, obtained in a trial of the OX40 agonist ivuxolimab. This chain links TRBV10-3 with TRBJ1-4, with a weak D call TRBD1 (6 bases). CDR3 region: CAISERFRDTPIGTNEKLFF. In DNA, the CDR3 is TGTGCCATCAGCGAGAGGTTCCGGGACACCCCCATTGGTACTAATGAAAAACTGTTTTTT.